These 7 T cell receptor beta chains were sequenced from one sample in a study of blood T cell repertoires in COVID-19. Using immunoSEQ multiplex PCR, the repertoire was profiled, and TCRdb retains in-frame clones only, with some absent. Among under 150,000 clones listed, around 73% were seen once. The source material was peripheral blood. These receptors were collected from a woman in her 50s with active or convalescent COVID-19.

This clone appeared a few times. V usage is TRBV7-2 and J usage is TRBJ2-4; TRBD1 might be the D (6 bases). Trimming stripped 2 bases from V and 1 base from J, with 9 bases between. Germline loops: CDR1 SGHTA, CDR2 FQGNSA. The CDR3 runs to 15 residues. CDR3 in DNA: TGTGCCAGCAGCTTAAACAGGGCGGCCAAAAACATTCAGTACTTC. Translated, it gives CASSLNRAAKNIQYF.

V is TRBV5-1 and J is TRBJ2-1; TRBD2 matches 8 bases. The CDR3 has 15 amino acids. Germline CDR1 is SGHRS and CDR2 is YFSETQ. The ends lost 1 base at V and 0 bases at J; junction bases unmatched: 0. The CDR3 sequence: CASSLTSGSYNEQFF. CDR3 coding DNA: TGCGCCAGCAGCTTGACTAGCGGCTCCTACAATGAGCAGTTCTTC.

This clone came up a few times. This chain links TRBV28 with TRBJ1-5; D may be TRBD1 (6 bases). The CDR3 runs 15 residues. V lost 4 bases to trimming and J lost 7 bases, with 17 bases between them. The germline CDR1 and CDR2 sequences are MDHEN and SYDVKM. This chain's CDR3 is CASSSDRSRLQPQHF. The CDR3 coding sequence is TGTGCCAGCAGTTCCGACAGGTCCCGACTACAGCCCCAGCATTTT.

The V gene is TRBV3-1 (or the pseudogene TRBV3-2), the J gene TRBJ1-2, with D hard to call. Looked up from germline, CDR1 is LGHDT and CDR2 is YNNKEL (reference sequence). CDR3 length equals 15 residues. Deletions cut 1 base from V and 0 bases from J, with 9 bases between. The CDR3 bases are TGTGCCAGCAGCCAAGCATACCGAGCTAACTATGGCTACACCTTC. Encoded protein: CASSQAYRANYGYTF.

The chain recombines TRBV30 with TRBJ1-2; D remains unclear. Germline CDR1 is GTSNPN and CDR2 is SVGIG (reference sequence). CDR3 length: 15 amino acids. The V end was cut by 0 bases, the J end by 4 bases, with 15 bases between. CDR3 loop: CAWSVWSGSGYGYTF. The CDR3 region has the DNA TGTGCCTGGAGTGTATGGTCCGGGAGCGGCTATGGCTACACCTTC.

The chain uses TRBV6-5 and TRBJ2-1; 14 positions match TRBD2. The germline V gene encodes CDR1 MNHEY and CDR2 SVGAGI. V lost 6 bases and J lost 8; bases outside the gene matches: 6. The CDR3 runs 15 residues. As DNA, the CDR3 is TGTGCCAGCAGAAGACTAGCGGGAGGGCCTGATGAGCAGTTCTTC. Its protein is CASRRLAGGPDEQFF.

The chain uses TRBV4-3 and TRBJ2-7; a possible D gene is TRBD1 (5 bases). Per germline, CDR1 LGHNA and CDR2 YSLEER. V lost 0 bases to trimming and J lost 6 bases, with 15 bases between them. This CDR3 comprises 15 residues. The CDR3 reads CASSQERTTLREQYF. The DNA for the CDR3 is TGCGCCAGCAGCCAAGAACGGACAACCCTACGCGAGCAGTACTTC.